This passage covers 15 T cell receptor beta chains from one sample sequenced in a study of cytomegalovirus exposure and HLA in healthy donors. Vbeta (60) and Jbeta (13) primers were used in the PCR. The method was immunoSEQ multiplex PCR; TCRdb's version includes in-frame clones alone and lacks a portion of them. Of around 110,000 clones in the sample, 79% are singletons; the top ten hold around 4.3%. The sequencing input was PBMCs. Source of these receptors: a man younger than 45 in good health and CMV-seropositive.

V gene TRBV9 combines with J gene TRBJ1-2; a weak D match, TRBD1 (5 bases). Germline CDR1 reads SGDLS; CDR2 reads YYNGEE. V lost 4 bases, J lost 3 bases, and 19 bases lay in between. This CDR3 contains 16 residues. In DNA, the CDR3 is TGTGCCAGCAGCTCGCTTCCATCGGGACTCTACTATGGCTACACCTTC. It yields the protein CASSSLPSGLYYGYTF.

The chain combines TRBV30 with TRBJ1-4; D remains unclear. Trimming left V 2 bases short and J 5 bases short, with 12 bases between. Germline V CDR1 and CDR2: GTSNPN, SVGIG (reference sequence). The CDR3 totals 14 residues. The CDR3 coding sequence is TGTGCCTGGAGTTACGGACTGGGGAATGAAAAACTGTTTTTT. Translation gives CAWSYGLGNEKLFF.

This clone was found once. The V gene is TRBV11-1, the J gene TRBJ2-7; 10 nucleotides agree with TRBD2. The CDR3 sequence is 15 residues long. The V and J ends lost 5 bases and 5 bases, in that order; junction bases with no gene match: 9. Germline V CDR1 and CDR2: SGHAT, FQDESV (reference sequence). The CDR3: CASSLKTSGLDEQYF. CDR3 nucleotide sequence: TGTGCCAGCAGCCTCAAGACTAGCGGGTTAGACGAGCAGTACTTC.

The rearrangement links TRBV5-6 to TRBJ2-5; TRBD1 aligns across 11 bases. The CDR3 is made up of 17 amino acids. V was clipped by 4 bases and J by 5 bases; unmatched bases: 13. The germline CDR1 and CDR2 sequences are SGHDT and YYEEEE. CDR3 amino acids: CASSLTPDRGLEETQYF. CDR3 bases: TGTGCCAGCAGCCTTACCCCGGACAGGGGGCTAGAGGAGACCCAGTACTTC. Full variable domain (rest looked up from reference TRBV5-6 and TRBJ2-5): DAGVTQSPTHLIKTRGQQVTLRCSPKSGHDTVSWYQQALGQGPQFIFQYYEEEERQRGNFPDRFSGHQFPNYSSELNVNALLLGDSALYLCASSLTPDRGLEETQYFGPGTRLLVL.

The gene calls are TRBV11-3 and TRBJ2-5, with TRBD1 matching 7 bases. V shed 0 bases and J 9 bases; nucleotides not matched to a gene: 7. Per germline, CDR1 SGHNT and CDR2 YENEEA. The CDR3 runs to 14 residues. The CDR3 DNA sequence: TGTGCCAGCAGCTTAGACCCCCAACAGGGGCCCCAGTACTTC. Translation gives CASSLDPQQGPQYF.

The V and J genes are TRBV5-4 and TRBJ2-3; possibly TRBD2 for D (6 bases). Trimming left V 3 bases short and J 1 base short, with 15 bases between. The CDR3 runs 16 residues. Germline V lookup: CDR1 SGHNT, CDR2 YYREEE (reference sequence). The CDR3 here is CASSSRDFGGTDTQYF. In DNA form, the CDR3 reads TGTGCCAGCAGCTCAAGGGACTTTGGGGGCACAGATACGCAGTATTTT.

This clone was observed a handful of times. The V call is TRBV4-2, the J call TRBJ2-1, with TRBD2 matching over 8 bases. The CDR3 is 15 amino acids. V shed 5 bases and J 7 bases; nucleotides not matched to a gene: 10. Germline-derived CDR1 and CDR2 are LGHNA and YNFKEQ. DNA of the CDR3: TGTGCCAGCAGCTATACGCGGGGGGTTGAGAATGAGCAGTTCTTC. This codes for CASSYTRGVENEQFF.

V gene TRBV18 combines with J gene TRBJ2-1; a possible D gene is TRBD1 (5 bases). Germline V gene sequence: CDR1 KGHSH, CDR2 LQKENI. V was clipped by 3 bases and J by 5 bases, with 17 bases between them. The CDR3 is 16 amino acids. CDR3 coding DNA: TGTGCCAGCTCACCTACCAGGGCGTCCGGAGACAATGAGCAGTTCTTC. Translated, it gives CASSPTRASGDNEQFF.

This chain joins TRBV18 and TRBJ2-1, with 8 bases matching TRBD2. The CDR3 runs to 18 residues. CDR1 is KGHSH, CDR2 LQKENI, per germline. The V and J ends lost 1 base and 0 bases, in that order; junction bases with no gene match: 8. CDR3 DNA: TGTGCCAGCTCACCACTAGCGGGGATACTCAGCTCCTACAATGAGCAGTTCTTC. This encodes CASSPLAGILSSYNEQFF.

CDR3 coding DNA: TGTGCCAGCAGCGGTCTAGCGGAGGCTGTTACGCAGTATTTT. Its protein product is CASSGLAEAVTQYF. This chain uses TRBV9 with TRBJ2-3; 7 bases fit TRBD2. The CDR3 extends over 14 amino acids. Per germline, CDR1 SGDLS and CDR2 YYNGEE. The ends lost 3 bases at V and 8 bases at J; junction bases unmatched: 9.

This clone was recorded once. The chain carries TRBV11-2 and TRBJ1-1; D might be TRBD1 (5 bases). Germline V gives CDR1 SGHAT, CDR2 FQNNGV. The CDR3 totals 16 residues. Deletions cut 2 bases from V and 0 bases from J, with 13 bases between. The CDR3 here is CASSLYGAILNTEAFF. DNA of the CDR3: TGTGCCAGCAGCTTATATGGGGCCATACTGAACACTGAAGCTTTCTTT.

The rearrangement joins TRBV9 to TRBJ2-5; no clear D. The CDR3 is made up of 16 amino acids. CDR1 SGDLS and CDR2 YYNGEE come from the germline V gene. The V end lost 0 bases, the J end lost 1 base, and 13 bases lay between the germline ends. CDR3 DNA: TGTGCCAGCAGCGTAGGATGGGCCCCGACCCAAGAGACCCAGTACTTC. This sequence encodes CASSVGWAPTQETQYF.

The chain combines TRBV9 with TRBJ2-2; possibly TRBD1 for D (6 bases). V was shortened by 4 bases and J by 0 bases, with 10 bases between the two germline ends. The CDR3 has 15 residues. The germline gives CDR1 SGDLS, CDR2 YYNGEE. CDR3 coding DNA: TGTGCCAGCAGCCTTCGACAGGCGAACACCGGGGAGCTGTTTTTT. Protein: CASSLRQANTGELFF.

The V and J genes are TRBV5-5 and TRBJ1-1; D gene ambiguous. Germline V gene lookup returns CDR1 SGHKS and CDR2 YYEKEE (reference sequence). The CDR3 is 16 residues long. V was clipped by 2 bases and J by 4 bases, with 18 bases between them. The DNA of the CDR3 is TGTGCCAGCAGCTTCCCACCTACATCCCGAGGCACTGAAGCTTTCTTT. Translation gives CASSFPPTSRGTEAFF.

The chain is built from TRBV2 and TRBJ2-2, with D unresolved. The CDR3 contains 16 residues. CDR1 is SNHLY, CDR2 FYNNEI, per germline. Trimming left V 0 bases short and J 0 bases short, with 8 bases between. The CDR3 nucleotides are TGTGCCAGCAGTGAAGCGCGGCTGACGAACACCGGGGAGCTGTTTTTT. It codes for CASSEARLTNTGELFF.